This paragraph covers one T cell receptor beta chain sequence. Its antigen is not identified. Extraction and reverse transcription of RNA yielded cDNA as the sequencing template. Using immunoSEQ multiplex PCR, the repertoire was profiled, and TCRdb retains in-frame clones only, with some absent. The table lists approximately 150,000 clones, around 54% of them singletons. The data are from a study of CD8+ T cells in alopecia areata. This CDR3 is 13 amino acids long. Germline CDR1 reads MNHEY; CDR2 reads SVGAGI. The V gene lost 6 bases and the J gene lost 4 bases, with 12 bases spanning the gap. General study results and limits: Alphabeta T cells residing in normal skin are also sequenced in scalp samples. Relative to mice, TCR sharing across patients was less clear, a difference possibly HLA-related. An increase in clonality over normal scalp was evident in lesional scalp, especially alopecia totalis/universalis.

The sequencing input was CD4+ T cells sorted from blood. The chain employs TRBV6-5 and TRBJ2-5, with D perhaps TRBD2 (6 bases). The sequence was obtained from a human donor in good health. Here the CDR3 reads CASRGLATETQYF. The CDR3 DNA sequence: TGTGCCAGCAGGGGGCTAGCGACAGAGACCCAGTACTTC.